The present T cell receptor beta chain was sequenced within a study of T-cell memory formation after mild COVID-19. General study points: Clones contracting across day 15 to 85 had a balanced CD4/CD8 profile; later expanding clones leaned CD4+. Day 37-peaking second-wave clones had unconfirmed SARS-CoV-2 specificity. Cross-reactive memory seemingly joined, as some responding clones were found in pre-infection memory.

Germline V gene sequence: CDR1 MNHEY, CDR2 SVGEGT. This CDR3 spans 12 amino acids. The germline V and J ends were trimmed by 5 bases and 5 bases, with 10 bases remaining between them. For this clonotype: No antigen is known for it.

TCRdb reanalysed the 5' RACE reads using MiXCR and keeps one entry per CDR3 protein. The sample yields roughly 86,000 distinct CDR3 sequences, roughly 16% seen once. The rearrangement joins TRBV6-2 or TRBV6-3 to TRBJ2-7; weak D call: TRBD1 (6 bases). Sample: PBMCs or a T cell subset sorted from them (not recorded which). The source of this sequence is a man aged 18 to 29 who had mild COVID-19 (a few samples of this study predate the infection). Cell type and time point are not known. The CDR3 DNA reads TGTGCCAGCAGTACAGGGACCAACGAGCAGTACGTC. It codes for CASSTGTNEQYV.